Listed here is a single TCR beta chain. The antigen is undetermined. The record originates from a study of cytomegalovirus exposure and HLA in healthy donors. CDR1 and CDR2 (germline): LGHNA, YSLEER. Trimming removed 2 bases from V and 5 bases from J, with 9 bases in between. The CDR3 totals 14 residues. Donors counted as nominally healthy when sampled, yet unrecorded immune exposures were likely. The primer mix had 60 Vbeta and 13 Jbeta primers. Only in-frame clones appear in the TCRdb table, and some are missing; sequencing was by immunoSEQ multiplex PCR. Seen here are around 120,000 clones, roughly 80% observed once, and the top ten hold over 5%. Whole-study findings and limits: Segments of the TCR beta V type were, in most cases, productive about 87% or about 30% of the time in an earlier analysis. Several of the most significant clusters appeared, in a later analysis, to be linked to common viral pathogens. The listing of 160 or so TCR beta chains classed them as cytomegalovirus-associated.

The sequenced sample was PBMCs. The origin of this receptor is a woman in her thirties or forties in good health and CMV-seronegative. The chain uses TRBV4-3 and TRBJ2-2, with D tentatively TRBD1 (5 bases). The CDR3 region is CASSQRGSTGELFF. DNA for the CDR3: TGCGCCAGCAGCCAAAGGGGATCGACCGGGGAGCTGTTTTTT.